This TCR beta chain was recovered during a study of cytomegalovirus exposure and HLA in healthy donors. General study results and limits: Rare TCR sequences dominated, though some public TCRs recurred in many donors. Researchers catalogued approximately 170 TCR beta chains as cytomegalovirus-associated. According to a subsequent analysis, TCR clusters from the first cohort were inclined to appear together in the 110 or so validation repertoires. Confirmation was obtained in vitro that a few CMV-associated chains are specific for CMV antigens.

The CDR3 is made up of 14 amino acids. The J segment lost 8 bases and the V segment lost 4 bases, leaving 12 bases of the junction unmatched. CDR1 GTSNPN and CDR2 SVGIG come from the germline V gene (reference sequence). Using immunoSEQ multiplex PCR, the repertoire was profiled, and TCRdb retains in-frame clones only, with some absent. The sample yields under 400,000 clones, 88% seen once. As regards this clone: The antigen remains undetermined.

The chain combines TRBV30 with TRBJ1-2; 8 nucleotides align to TRBD1. The origin of this receptor is a man aged 25 to 40 in good health and CMV-seronegative. Input material: PBMCs. This CDR3 reads CAWNIDRGIGGYTF. CDR3 in DNA: TGTGCCTGGAATATTGACAGGGGCATCGGAGGCTACACCTTC. Together with reference TRBV30 and TRBJ1-2, the CDR3 gives the full variable domain: SQTIHQWPATLVQPVGSPLSLECTVEGTSNPNLYWYRQAAGRGLQLLFYSVGIGQISSEVPQNLSASRPQDRQFILSSKKLLLSDSGFYLCAWNIDRGIGGYTFGSGTRLTVV.